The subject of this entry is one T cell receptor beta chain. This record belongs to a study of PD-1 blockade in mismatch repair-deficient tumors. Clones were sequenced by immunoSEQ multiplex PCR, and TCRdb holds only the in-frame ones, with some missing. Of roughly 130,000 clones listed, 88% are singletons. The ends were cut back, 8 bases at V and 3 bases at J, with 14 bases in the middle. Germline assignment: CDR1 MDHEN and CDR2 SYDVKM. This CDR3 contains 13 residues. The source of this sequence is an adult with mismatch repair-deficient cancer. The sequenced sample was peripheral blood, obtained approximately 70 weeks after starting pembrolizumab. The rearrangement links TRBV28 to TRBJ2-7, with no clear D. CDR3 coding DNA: TGTGCCAGCGGATATGATGGACGCTACGAGCAGTACTTC. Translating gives CASGYDGRYEQYF. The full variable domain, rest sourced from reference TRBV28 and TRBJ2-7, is DVKVTQSSRYLVKRTGEKVFLECVQDMDHENMFWYRQDPGLGLRLIYFSYDVKMKEKGDIPEGYSVSREKKERFSLILESASTNQTSMYLCASGYDGRYEQYFGPGTRLTVT.